The present T cell receptor beta chain was sequenced within a study of T cell responses to AZD1222 COVID-19 vaccine. Study-level findings and limits: Sampled repertoires all dated from after the peak T cell response. After two AZD1222 doses, spike-specific TCR breadth and depth rose versus day 0. Spike regions recognized by vaccine-associated CD4 TCRs spanned the protein, led by 160-218 and 743-854. It should be noted that donors were predominantly white British and more often female, and clonal diversity was possibly underestimated.

Clones were sequenced by immunoSEQ multiplex PCR, and TCRdb holds only the in-frame ones, with some missing. The data show 110,000 to 150,000 clones, with 85% to 95% seen just once and 9.5% to 15% held by the top ten. With respect to this clone: No antigen is known for it.

V was pared by 5 bases and J by 6 bases, with 7 bases of the junction left unmatched. The CDR3 runs 14 residues. CDR1 is SNHLY and CDR2 is FYNNEI in the germline V gene. The rearrangement links TRBV2 to TRBJ2-1; TRBD2 matches at 7 bases. Sequences were derived from peripheral blood, sampled after recovery from COVID-19. This receptor was taken from an adult who had recovered from COVID-19. Written as DNA, the CDR3 is TGTGCCAGCAGTTTCCAGCGGGGAGGCAATGAGCAGTTCTTC. Translating it yields CASSFQRGGNEQFF.